The T cell receptor (beta chain) described here comes from a study of shared clonotypes between healthy human individuals. The data were produced by immunoSEQ multiplex PCR, yet TCRdb's version contains in-frame clones alone and is incomplete. The sample carries about a million clones, about 70% recorded once. The junction had 11 bases not matched to a gene; V was cut back by 4 bases and J by 5 bases. The CDR3 extends over 15 amino acids. Germline CDR1 reads SGHRS; CDR2 reads YFSETQ. The sequence was collected from a man aged 18 to 30 in good health. The sequencing input was memory CD4+ T cells sorted from blood. Subset denoted: CD45RA-negative fraction. The chain joins TRBV5-1 to TRBJ2-5; TRBD2 matches at 7 bases. CDR3 loop: CASSPGGGVRETQYF. The CDR3 DNA sequence: TGCGCCAGCAGCCCTGGGGGGGGTGTTCGGGAGACCCAGTACTTC.